This T cell receptor beta chain is drawn from a study of blood T cell repertoires in COVID-19. As for the study in general: The samples span acute and convalescent COVID-19 from the United States, Italy and Spain. PBMCs, B-cell-depleted T cells, or T cells were the source of the cDNA or gDNA that made up the material.

In the original analysis: Cell counts per sample came from amplifying reference gene primers. Clones were sequenced by immunoSEQ multiplex PCR, and TCRdb holds only the in-frame ones, with some missing. V and J calls and clone size come straight from that table; D and trimming were deduced from the DNA. This sample has about 150,000 clones, with around three quarters found just once. The V segment lost 4 bases and the J segment 10 bases; nucleotides outside the gene matches: 11. Germline V CDR1 and CDR2: LNHDA, SQIVND (reference sequence). The CDR3 extends over 14 amino acids. The table lists this clone with a count of one.

The source material was peripheral blood. The J gene is TRBJ2-5, the V gene TRBV19; 8 bases match TRBD2. This clonotype was sampled from an older man with acute or convalescent COVID-19. As DNA, the CDR3 is TGTGCCAGTAGTACACTGGGCGGGGGGTCACACCAGTACTTC. The encoded protein is CASSTLGGGSHQYF.